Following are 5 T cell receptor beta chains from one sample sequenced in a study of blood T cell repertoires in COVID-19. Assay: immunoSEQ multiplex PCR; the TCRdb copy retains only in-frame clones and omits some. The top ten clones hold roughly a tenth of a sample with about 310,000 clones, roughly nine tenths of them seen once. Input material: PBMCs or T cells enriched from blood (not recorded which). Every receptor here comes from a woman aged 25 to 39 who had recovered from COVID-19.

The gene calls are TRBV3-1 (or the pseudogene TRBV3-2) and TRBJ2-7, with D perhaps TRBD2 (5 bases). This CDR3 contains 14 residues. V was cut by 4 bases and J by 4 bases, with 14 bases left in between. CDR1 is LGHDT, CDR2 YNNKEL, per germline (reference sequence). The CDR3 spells CASSLHDSGYEQYF. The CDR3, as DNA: TGTGCCAGCAGCCTGCATGACTCGGGGTACGAGCAGTACTTC.

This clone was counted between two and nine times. CDR3 DNA: TGCGCCAGCAGCCAAAAAACAGGGTTCGCGGATAACACTGAAGCTTTCTTT. Protein sequence: CASSQKTGFADNTEAFF. The genes are TRBV5-1 and TRBJ1-1; D is possibly TRBD1 (6 bases). The V gene's germline CDR1 is SGHRS and CDR2 YFSETQ. This CDR3 region has 17 residues. V lost 4 bases to trimming and J lost 2 bases, with 21 bases between them.

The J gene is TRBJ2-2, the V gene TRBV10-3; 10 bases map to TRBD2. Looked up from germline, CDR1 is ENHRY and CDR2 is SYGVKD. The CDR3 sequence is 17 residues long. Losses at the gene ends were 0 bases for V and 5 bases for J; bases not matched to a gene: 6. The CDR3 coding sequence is TGTGCCATCAGTGAGTCAGGGGCTAGCGGGAGAACCGGGGAGCTGTTTTTT. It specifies CAISESGASGRTGELFF.

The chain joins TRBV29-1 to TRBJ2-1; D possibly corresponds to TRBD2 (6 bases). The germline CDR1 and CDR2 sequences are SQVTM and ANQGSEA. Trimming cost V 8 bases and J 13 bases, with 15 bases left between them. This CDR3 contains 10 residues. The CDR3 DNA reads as TGCAGCTCGCGGGGCCAGCGCCAGTTCTTC. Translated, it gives CSSRGQRQFF.

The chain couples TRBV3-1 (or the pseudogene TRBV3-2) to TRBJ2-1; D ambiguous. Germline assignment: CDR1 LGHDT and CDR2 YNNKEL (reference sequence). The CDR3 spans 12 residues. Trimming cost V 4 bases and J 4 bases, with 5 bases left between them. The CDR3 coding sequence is TGTGCCAGCAGCCTCCAGTACAATGAGCAGTTCTTC. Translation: CASSLQYNEQFF.